Below are 8 T cell receptor beta chains sequenced from a single sample in a study of monozygotic twins with inflammatory bowel disease. Reanalyzing the 5' RACE reads, TCRdb keeps one entry per CDR3 protein, without DNA. The sample holds under 200,000 distinct CDR3 sequences. The material sequenced was blood. The source is a human donor with ulcerative colitis or Crohn's disease, or a healthy co-twin of an affected twin (not recorded which).

The chain is built from TRBV5-1 and TRBJ2-6. Germline lookup yields CDR1 SGHRS and CDR2 YFSETQ. The CDR3 covers 15 residues. This chain's CDR3 is CASSLVGTGANVLTF.

This chain joins TRBV13 and TRBJ2-1; as DNA is missing, the TRBD1 call by TCRdb cannot be tested. This CDR3 comprises 17 residues. The germline V gene encodes CDR1 PRHDT and CDR2 FYEKMQ (reference sequence). The CDR3 spells CASSLGQGVLSYNEQFF.

V usage is TRBV18 and J usage is TRBJ2-1; TCRdb's D gene call, TRBD1, goes unchecked for lack of DNA. The CDR3 sequence is 15 residues long. Germline V lookup: CDR1 KGHSH, CDR2 LQKENI. CDR3 amino acids: CASSPGRTGNNEQFF.

This chain links TRBV5-1 with TRBJ1-6; TCRdb's assignment of TRBD1 cannot be checked, as there is no DNA. CDR1 and CDR2 (germline): SGHRS, YFSETQ. The CDR3 sequence is 16 residues long. This CDR3 reads CASSIRDRGGNSPLHF.

The rearrangement joins TRBV20-1 to TRBJ2-7; without DNA, the TCRdb call of TRBD2 cannot be checked. The CDR3 runs to 15 residues. Germline V lookup: CDR1 DFQATT, CDR2 SNEGSKA (reference sequence). The CDR3 reads CSASGGGLAGYEQYF.

The CDR3 region is CSARALRSFYEQYF. This chain connects TRBV20-1 to TRBJ2-7. CDR3 length equals 14 residues. Looked up from germline, CDR1 is DFQATT and CDR2 is SNEGSKA (reference sequence).

The V gene is TRBV7-8, the J gene TRBJ2-1; TCRdb's assignment of TRBD1 cannot be checked, as there is no DNA. In germline, CDR1 is SGHVS, CDR2 FQNEAQ. The CDR3 totals 17 residues. CDR3 amino acids: CASSPPGWVGRDNEQFF.

V gene TRBV5-1 combines with J gene TRBJ2-3. This CDR3 is 13 amino acids long. Germline-derived CDR1 and CDR2 are SGHRS and YFSETQ. This chain's CDR3 is CASSPEGTDTQYF.